The 9 T cell receptor beta chains below all came from one sample that was sequenced in a study of blood T cell repertoires in COVID-19 (dated by TCRdb to 2019 to 2021). Receptor amplification or capture employed the immunoSEQ multiplex PCR assay. TCRdb provides this immuneACCESS table in a form limited to in-frame rearrangements. Some clones are lacking; in checked studies, under half of them reflect an unresolved V gene, and why the rest are absent is not known. The sample contains more than 95,000 clones, about 87% of them found a single time. The top ten constitute around 14% of the sample. What was sequenced was peripheral blood. These receptor sequences come from a man in his fifties with acute or convalescent COVID-19.

This clone has only a few counts. The chain combines TRBV27 with TRBJ1-5, with D maybe TRBD1 (6 bases). Germline-derived CDR1 and CDR2 are MNHEY and SMNVEV (reference sequence). Trimming cost V 5 bases and J 6 bases, with 14 bases left between them. The CDR3 consists of 14 residues. For the CDR3, the DNA is TGTGCCAGCAGTCCCGCAGGGGTTGCTCAGCCCCAGCATTTT. Translation gives CASSPAGVAQPQHF.

The gene calls are TRBV7-9 and TRBJ2-1; 7 nucleotides match TRBD2. V was clipped by 5 bases and J by 0 bases; unmatched bases: 13. CDR1 SEHNR and CDR2 FQNEAQ come from the germline V gene (reference sequence). This CDR3 region has 18 residues. The CDR3 region is CASSPGLRRIDSYNEQFF. The CDR3 bases are TGTGCCAGCAGCCCGGGACTAAGGAGGATCGACTCCTACAATGAGCAGTTCTTC.

This chain links TRBV6-6 with TRBJ2-3, with TRBD2 matching 7 bases. V shed 3 bases and J 5 bases; nucleotides not matched to a gene: 8. Germline CDR1 reads MNHNY; CDR2 reads SVGAGI (reference sequence). The CDR3 contains 15 residues. CDR3 sequence (DNA): TGTGCCAGCAGTTATTCGGGACTAAAGGAAGATACGCAGTATTTT. The encoded protein is CASSYSGLKEDTQYF.

The V call is TRBV7-2, the J call TRBJ2-7, with a weak D call TRBD1 (5 bases). CDR1 is SGHTA, CDR2 FQGNSA, per germline. Trimming removed 3 bases from V and 6 bases from J, with 15 bases in between. The CDR3 has 14 residues. The CDR3 is CASSLTLSGFEQYF. The CDR3 region has the DNA TGTGCCAGCAGCTTGACACTCTCAGGGTTCGAGCAGTACTTC.

This clone was counted a few times. The J gene is TRBJ1-4, the V gene TRBV18; D is uncertain. V lost 6 bases, J lost 1 base, and 15 bases lay in between. The germline V gene has CDR1 KGHSH and CDR2 LQKENI. The CDR3 runs to 16 residues. CDR3 in amino acids: CASSTAVGRTNEKLFF. Written as DNA, the CDR3 is TGTGCCAGCTCCACGGCCGTAGGGAGAACTAATGAAAAACTGTTTTTT.

There are a few counts of this clone. V gene TRBV19 combines with J gene TRBJ1-2; no reliable D call. V was shortened by 6 bases and J by 0 bases, with 20 bases between the two germline ends. The germline CDR1 and CDR2 sequences are LNHDA and SQIVND (reference sequence). The CDR3 is 17 residues long. CDR3 in amino acids: CASRLSSTRQSNYGYTF. The DNA for the CDR3 is TGTGCCAGTAGGCTCTCCAGCACTAGACAATCTAACTATGGCTACACCTTC.

The chain employs TRBV2 and TRBJ1-1, with D perhaps TRBD1 (6 bases). Trimming removed 8 bases from V and 1 base from J, with 20 bases in between. The CDR3 sequence is 16 residues long. In germline, CDR1 is SNHLY, CDR2 FYNNEI. CDR3 sequence: CASGHYSSGANTEAFF. The CDR3 region has the DNA TGTGCCAGCGGCCACTATTCCTCAGGGGCGAACACTGAAGCTTTCTTT.

This clone came up a few times. V and J are TRBV18 and TRBJ2-1; the match to TRBD2 covers 7 bases. Germline V gene data show CDR1 as KGHSH and CDR2 as LQKENI. With V trimmed by 2 bases and J by 0 bases, 1 base remained unmatched. This CDR3 is built from 15 residues. In DNA form, the CDR3 reads TGTGCCAGCTCACCAGGGACTATCTCCTACAATGAGCAGTTCTTC. Amino acids: CASSPGTISYNEQFF.

This chain joins TRBV6-1 and TRBJ1-2; D not resolved. The CDR3 loop spans 16 amino acids. Trimming removed 3 bases from V and 6 bases from J, with 20 bases in between. Germline loops: CDR1 MNHNS, CDR2 SASEGT. CDR3 region: CASSEALPTPRDGYTF. The CDR3 nucleotides read TGTGCCAGCAGTGAGGCCCTTCCGACTCCCCGGGATGGCTACACCTTC.